This TCR beta chain comes out of a study of shared clonotypes between healthy human individuals. Study-wide results and caveats: Represented diversity, genetic and exposure-history alike, was limited by few donors.

Sequencing was performed with immunoSEQ multiplex PCR; in TCRdb, only in-frame clones are kept and a portion is missing. The table shows roughly 2,500,000 clones, with approximately 93% occurring only once. The CDR3 runs to 14 residues. The V gene lost 1 base and the J gene lost 5 bases, with 11 bases spanning the gap. In germline, CDR1 is SEHNR, CDR2 FQNEAQ (reference sequence). A note on this clone: Its antigen is currently unknown.

The healthy adult donors were HIV-negative and reported no recent acute infections or vaccinations. The sequencing input was naive CD4+ T cells from PBMCs. Subset defined: CD45RA+ positively selected. The TCR was taken from a man younger than 30 in good health. Some clones in this sample may be carry-over from other donors' samples. The chain is built from TRBV7-9 and TRBJ2-5; a weak D match, TRBD1 (6 bases). The CDR3 DNA follows: TGTGCCAGCAGCTTAGGTGTAAGGGGGGAGACCCAGTACTTC. Protein product: CASSLGVRGETQYF.